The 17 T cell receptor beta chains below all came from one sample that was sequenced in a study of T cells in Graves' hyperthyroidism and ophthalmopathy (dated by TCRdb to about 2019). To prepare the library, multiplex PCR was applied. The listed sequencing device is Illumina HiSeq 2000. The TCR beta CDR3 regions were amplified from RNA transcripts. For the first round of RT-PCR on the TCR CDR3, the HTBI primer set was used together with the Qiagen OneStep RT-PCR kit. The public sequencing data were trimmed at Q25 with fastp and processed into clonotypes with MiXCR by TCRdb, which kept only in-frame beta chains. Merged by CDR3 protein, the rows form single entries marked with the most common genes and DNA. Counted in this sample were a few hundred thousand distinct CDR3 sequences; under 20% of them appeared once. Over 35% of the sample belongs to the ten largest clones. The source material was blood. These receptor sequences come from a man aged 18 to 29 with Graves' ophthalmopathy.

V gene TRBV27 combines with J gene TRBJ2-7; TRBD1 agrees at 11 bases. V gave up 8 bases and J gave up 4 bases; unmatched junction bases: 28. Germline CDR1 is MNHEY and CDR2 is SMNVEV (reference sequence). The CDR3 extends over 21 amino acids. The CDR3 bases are TGTGCCAGCGACCCCGACATCTACCTATACCAGGACAGGGGGCGCGGTTACGAGCAGTACTTC. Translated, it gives CASDPDIYLYQDRGRGYEQYF.

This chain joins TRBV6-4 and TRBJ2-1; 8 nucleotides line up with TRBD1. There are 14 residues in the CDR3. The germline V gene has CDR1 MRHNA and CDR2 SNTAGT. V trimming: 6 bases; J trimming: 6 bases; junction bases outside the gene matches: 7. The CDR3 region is CASREDRASNEQFF. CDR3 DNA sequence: TGTGCCAGCAGAGAGGACAGGGCCAGCAATGAGCAGTTCTTC.

CDR3 coding DNA: TGTGCCAGCAGCTCAACACACAGGGGAGGTTGGCAAGAGACCCAGTACTTC. The encoded protein is CASSSTHRGGWQETQYF. The V call is TRBV7-9, the J call TRBJ2-5; D might be TRBD1 (7 bases). The V and J ends lost 4 bases and 2 bases respectively, with 20 bases between them. The CDR3 has 17 amino acids. Germline lookup yields CDR1 SEHNR and CDR2 FQNEAQ (reference sequence). Full variable domain (outside the CDR3, taken from reference TRBV7-9 and TRBJ2-5): DTGVSQNPRHKITKRGQNVTFRCDPISEHNRLYWYRQTLGQGPEFLTYFQNEAQLEKSRLLSDRFSAERPKGSFSTLEIQRTEQGDSAMYLCASSSTHRGGWQETQYFGPGTRLLVL.

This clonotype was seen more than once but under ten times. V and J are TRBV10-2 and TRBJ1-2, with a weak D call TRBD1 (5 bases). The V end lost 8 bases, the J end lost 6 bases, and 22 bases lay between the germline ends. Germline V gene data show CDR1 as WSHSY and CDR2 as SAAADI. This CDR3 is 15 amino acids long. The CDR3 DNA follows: TGCGCCAGCCTAAGGGACCGGACCGCCCAGAATGGCTACACCTTC. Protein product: CASLRDRTAQNGYTF.

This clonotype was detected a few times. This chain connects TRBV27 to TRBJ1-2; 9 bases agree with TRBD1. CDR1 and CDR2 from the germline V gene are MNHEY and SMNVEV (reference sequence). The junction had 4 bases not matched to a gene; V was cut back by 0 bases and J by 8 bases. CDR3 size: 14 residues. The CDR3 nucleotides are TGTGCCAGCAGTTTATCGGGGACAGGGCGGGGCTACACCTTC. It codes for CASSLSGTGRGYTF.

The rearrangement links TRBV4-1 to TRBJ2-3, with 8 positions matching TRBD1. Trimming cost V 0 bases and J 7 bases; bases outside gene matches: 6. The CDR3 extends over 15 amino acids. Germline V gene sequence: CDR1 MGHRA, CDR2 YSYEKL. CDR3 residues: CASSQEETGENTQYF. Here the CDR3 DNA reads TGCGCCAGCAGCCAAGAGGAGACAGGGGAGAATACGCAGTATTTT.

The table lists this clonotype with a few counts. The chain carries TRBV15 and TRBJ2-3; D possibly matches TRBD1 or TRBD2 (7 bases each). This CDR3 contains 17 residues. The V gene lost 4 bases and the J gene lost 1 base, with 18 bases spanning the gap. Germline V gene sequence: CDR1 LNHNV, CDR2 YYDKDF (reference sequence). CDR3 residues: CATSTYDREGGTDTQYF. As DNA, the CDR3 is TGTGCCACCAGCACGTACGACAGGGAGGGAGGCACAGATACGCAGTATTTT. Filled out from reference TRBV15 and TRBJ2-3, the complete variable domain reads DAMVIQNPRYQVTQFGKPVTLSCSQTLNHNVMYWYQQKSSQAPKLLFHYYDKDFNNEADTPDNFQSRRPNTSFCFLDIRSPGLGDTAMYLCATSTYDREGGTDTQYFGPGTRLTVL.

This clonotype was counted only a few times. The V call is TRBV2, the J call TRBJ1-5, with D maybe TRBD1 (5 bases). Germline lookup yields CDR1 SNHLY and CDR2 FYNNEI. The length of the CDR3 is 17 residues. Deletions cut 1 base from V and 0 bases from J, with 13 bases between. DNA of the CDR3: TGTGCCAGCAGTGAAGTTGGGGGGTCATATAGCAATCAGCCCCAGCATTTT. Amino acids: CASSEVGGSYSNQPQHF.

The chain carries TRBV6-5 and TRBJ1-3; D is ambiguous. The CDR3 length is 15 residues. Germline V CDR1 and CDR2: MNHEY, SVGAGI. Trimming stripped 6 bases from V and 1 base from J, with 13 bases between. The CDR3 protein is CASRYQVSSGNTIYF. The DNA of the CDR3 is TGTGCCAGCAGGTATCAGGTGTCATCTGGAAACACCATATATTTT.

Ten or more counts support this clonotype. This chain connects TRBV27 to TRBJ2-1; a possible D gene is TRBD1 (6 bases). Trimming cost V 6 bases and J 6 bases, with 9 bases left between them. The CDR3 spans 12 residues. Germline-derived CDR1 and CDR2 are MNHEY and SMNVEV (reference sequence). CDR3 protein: CASSQGGNEQFF. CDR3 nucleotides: TGTGCCAGCAGCCAAGGGGGCAATGAGCAGTTCTTC.

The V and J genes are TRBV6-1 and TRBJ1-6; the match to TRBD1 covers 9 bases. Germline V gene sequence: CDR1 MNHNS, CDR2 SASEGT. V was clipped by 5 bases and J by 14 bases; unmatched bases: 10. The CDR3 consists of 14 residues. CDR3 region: CASSTLTGGASLHF. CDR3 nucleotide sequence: TGTGCCAGCAGTACCCTGACAGGGGGAGCGTCCCTCCACTTT.

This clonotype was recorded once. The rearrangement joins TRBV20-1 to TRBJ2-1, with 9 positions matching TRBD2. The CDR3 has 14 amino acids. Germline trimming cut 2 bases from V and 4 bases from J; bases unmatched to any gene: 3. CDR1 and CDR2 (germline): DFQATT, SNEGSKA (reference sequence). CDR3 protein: CSARLAGPYNEQFF. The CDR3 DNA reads TGCAGTGCTAGACTAGCGGGACCTTACAATGAGCAGTTCTTC.

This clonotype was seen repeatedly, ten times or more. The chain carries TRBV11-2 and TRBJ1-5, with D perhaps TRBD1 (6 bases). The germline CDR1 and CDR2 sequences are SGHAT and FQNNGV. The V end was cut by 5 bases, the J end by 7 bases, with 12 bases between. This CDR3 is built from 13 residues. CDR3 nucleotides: TGTGCCAGCAGCCCAACAGGGTTCCAGCCCCAGCATTTT. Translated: CASSPTGFQPQHF.

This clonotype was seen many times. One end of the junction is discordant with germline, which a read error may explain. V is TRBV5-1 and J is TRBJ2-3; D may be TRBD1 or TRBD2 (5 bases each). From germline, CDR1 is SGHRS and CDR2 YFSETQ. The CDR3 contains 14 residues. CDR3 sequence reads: CASRLAGASDTQYF. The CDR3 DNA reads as TGCGCCAGCAGATTGGCCGGGGCCTCAGATACGCAGTATTTT. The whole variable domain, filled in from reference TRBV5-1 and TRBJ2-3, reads KAGVTQTPRYLIKTRGQQVTLSCSPISGHRSVSWYQQTPGQGLQFLFEYFSETQRNKGNFPGRFSGRQFSNSRSEMNVSTLELGDSALYLCASRLAGASDTQYFGPGTRLTVL.

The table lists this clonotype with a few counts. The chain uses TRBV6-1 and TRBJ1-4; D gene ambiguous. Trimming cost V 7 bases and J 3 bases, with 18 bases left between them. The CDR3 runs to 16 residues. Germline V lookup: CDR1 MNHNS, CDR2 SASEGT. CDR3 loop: CASTLMGVGANEKLFF. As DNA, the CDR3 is TGTGCCAGCACCTTAATGGGCGTAGGAGCTAATGAAAAACTGTTTTTT.

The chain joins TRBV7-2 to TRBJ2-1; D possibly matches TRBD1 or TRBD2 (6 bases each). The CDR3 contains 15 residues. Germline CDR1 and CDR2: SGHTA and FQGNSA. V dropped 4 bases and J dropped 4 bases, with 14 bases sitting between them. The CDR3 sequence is CASSSMRRGYNEQFF. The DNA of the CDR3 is TGTGCCAGCAGCTCAATGCGGAGGGGGTACAATGAGCAGTTCTTC. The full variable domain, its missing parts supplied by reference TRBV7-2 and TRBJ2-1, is GAGVSQSPSNKVTEKGKDVELRCDPISGHTALYWYRQSLGQGLEFLIYFQGNSAPDKSGLPSDRFSAERTGGSVSTLTIQRTQQEDSAVYLCASSSMRRGYNEQFFGPGTRLTVL.

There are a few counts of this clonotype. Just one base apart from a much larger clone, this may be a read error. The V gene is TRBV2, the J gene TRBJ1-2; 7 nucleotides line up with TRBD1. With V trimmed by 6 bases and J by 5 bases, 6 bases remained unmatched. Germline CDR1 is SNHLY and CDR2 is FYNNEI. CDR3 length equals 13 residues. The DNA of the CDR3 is TGTGCCAGCAGACCCGGGACAGAATATGGCTACACCTTC. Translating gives CASRPGTEYGYTF. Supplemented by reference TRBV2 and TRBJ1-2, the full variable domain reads EPEVTQTPSHQVTQMGQEVILRCVPISNHLYFYWYRQILGQKVEFLVSFYNNEISEKSEIFDDQFSVERPDGSNFTLKIRSTKLEDSAMYFCASRPGTEYGYTFGSGTRLTVV.